This TCR beta chain was captured by sequencing in a study of B cell selection in AIRE deficiency. Study findings and constraints: Shared Treg sequences had shorter CDR3s, biased toward rearrangements with few non-templated insertions.

The CDR3 spans 13 residues. V lost 4 bases to trimming and J lost 4 bases, with 10 bases between them. Germline V lookup: CDR1 KGHSH, CDR2 LQKENI. Concerning this clone: The antigen remains unidentified.

CD4+CD127+ cells were sorted as the conventional CD4 T cells. Generated by immunoSEQ multiplex PCR, the TCRdb table keeps only in-frame clones and is missing some. This sample has 20,000 to 30,000 clones, with about 96% found just once. J is TRBJ2-5 and V is TRBV18; D assignment may be TRBD1 or TRBD2 (5 bases each). Specimen: CD4+CD127+ conventional T cells sorted from PBMCs. This sequence was found in a human donor in good health. The DNA for the CDR3 is TGTGCCAGCTCACTACAGAGGGGAGAGACCCAGTACTTC. This encodes CASSLQRGETQYF. Full variable domain (outside the CDR3, taken from reference TRBV18 and TRBJ2-5): NAGVMQNPRHLVRRRGQEARLRCSPMKGHSHVYWYRQLPEEGLKFMVYLQKENIIDESGMPKERFSAEFPKEGPSILRIQQVVRGDSAAYFCASSLQRGETQYFGPGTRLLVL.